This T cell receptor beta chain was recorded in a study of cytomegalovirus exposure and HLA in healthy donors. Germline loops: CDR1 SEHNR, CDR2 FQNEAQ (reference sequence). The CDR3 runs 14 residues. Trimming took off 1 base at V and 2 bases at J, with 9 bases between the two ends. Primers for the PCR totalled 60 Vbeta and 13 Jbeta. Method: immunoSEQ multiplex PCR; TCRdb's copy keeps in-frame clones and lacks some. The repertoire holds 110,000 to 150,000 clones, with more than 80% as singletons. The chain joins TRBV7-9 to TRBJ2-7; D is unclear. Sequenced material: PBMCs. The sequence was collected from a woman between 40 and 55 years old in good health and CMV-seropositive. CDR3 sequence: CASSLGHTPYEQYF. CDR3 DNA: TGTGCCAGCAGCTTAGGTCACACCCCCTACGAGCAGTACTTC. Drawing the rest from reference TRBV7-9 and TRBJ2-7, the complete variable domain is DTGVSQNPRHKITKRGQNVTFRCDPISEHNRLYWYRQTLGQGPEFLTYFQNEAQLEKSRLLSDRFSAERPKGSFSTLEIQRTEQGDSAMYLCASSLGHTPYEQYFGPGTRLTVT.